The rows below give T cell receptor beta chains drawn from one sample of a study of T cell clusters in autoimmune cytopenias. TCRdb reprocessed the multiplex PCR reads and stores each CDR3 protein as one record, lacking DNA. This specimen shows about 11,000 distinct CDR3 sequences; the ten leading clones hold around 20%. This same sample was also taken into another study, of T cell repertoires in aging, cancer and after chemotherapy.

Sequencing was done on a sample of peripheral blood. The receptors were gathered from a human donor in good health. CDR3s include the opening cysteine and the closing phenylalanine or tryptophan. A clone size is listed for some rows: how often the clone was seen (once, few, many), or a class if it is expanded.

TRBV4-3	16	.	TRBJ2-3	CASSQERRRGLDTQYF
TRBV6-6	12	.	TRBJ2-7	CASSYSSYEQYF
TRBV19	17	.	TRBJ1-3	CASSSTGGAELGNTIYF
TRBV6-5	14	.	TRBJ2-2	CASKPGGNTGELFF
TRBV7-6	16	.	TRBJ2-1	CASSQMTRGSHNEQFF
TRBV5-4	16	.	TRBJ2-3	CASSLVAGGYADTQYF
TRBV12-3/TRBV12-4	16	.	TRBJ2-1	CASRSSGGHIYNEQFF
TRBV11-3	13	.	TRBJ1-4	CASSSGPDEKLFF
TRBV5-6	13	.	TRBJ2-2	CASSLTPMGELFF
TRBV18	15	.	TRBJ2-3	CASSPRLAAPDTQYF
TRBV6-5	17	.	TRBJ1-6	CASSYYPVSSYNSPLHF
TRBV7-6	14	.	TRBJ2-1	CASSLGGGPEEQFF
TRBV18	15	.	TRBJ2-2	CASSPGTWYTGELFF
TRBV19	14	.	TRBJ2-3	CASSIGPGTDTQYF
TRBV11-3	17	.	TRBJ2-1	CASSLTTGTSGNNEQFF
TRBV7-6	14	.	TRBJ2-4	CASSLGAGQGNQYF
TRBV19	13	.	TRBJ1-1	CASSVTANTEAFF
TRBV29-1	13	medium-sized	TRBJ2-1	CSVQPQGSYEQFF
TRBV5-6	14	medium-sized	TRBJ2-6	CASSFGVGANVLTF
TRBV29-1	16	medium-sized	TRBJ2-2	CSVAVSGTSNTGELFF
TRBV19	14	medium-sized	TRBJ2-7	CASRRTRESYEQYF
TRBV11-1	14	large	TRBJ2-7	CASSLAYGTKEQYF